This TCR beta chain came from a study of cytomegalovirus exposure and HLA in healthy donors. Overall study context: The 90 to 150 validation repertoires matched the roughly 630 first-cohort repertoires in platform, a later analysis reported.

The assay was immunoSEQ multiplex PCR, and TCRdb's table has in-frame clones only and misses some. The sample consists of roughly 150,000 clones, roughly 93% of them appearing once. A note on this clone: The antigen remains undetermined.

Study findings and constraints: Published work reported that the classifier diagnosed cytomegalovirus status with high specificity and sensitivity. Listed as cytomegalovirus-associated were 150 to 200 TCR beta chains.

Germline CDR1 reads KGHSH; CDR2 reads LQKENI. The CDR3 runs to 18 residues. After removal of 3 bases from V and 3 bases from J, the junction contained 14 bases not matched to a gene. This TCR was sampled from a man aged 18-30 years in good health and CMV-seropositive. The chain uses TRBV18 and TRBJ2-1; the match to TRBD2 covers 7 bases. Sequencing was performed on PBMCs. This CDR3 reads CASSPPFRASGLYNEQFF. The CDR3 coding sequence is TGTGCCAGCTCACCTCCCTTTCGGGCTAGCGGCCTCTACAATGAGCAGTTCTTC.